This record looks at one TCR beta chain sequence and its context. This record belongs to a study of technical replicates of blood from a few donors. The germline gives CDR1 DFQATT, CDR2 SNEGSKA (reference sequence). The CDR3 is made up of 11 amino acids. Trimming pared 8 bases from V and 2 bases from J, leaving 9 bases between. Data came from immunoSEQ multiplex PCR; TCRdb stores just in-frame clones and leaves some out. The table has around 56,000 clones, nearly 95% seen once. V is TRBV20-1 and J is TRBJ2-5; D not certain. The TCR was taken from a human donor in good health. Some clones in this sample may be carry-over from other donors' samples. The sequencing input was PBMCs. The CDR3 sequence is CSSEPQETQYF. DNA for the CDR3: TGCAGTTCGGAGCCTCAAGAGACCCAGTACTTC.